Below are 32 T cell receptor beta chains sequenced from a single sample in a study of cytomegalovirus exposure and HLA in healthy donors. Vbeta (60) and Jbeta (13) primers were used in the PCR. The assay was immunoSEQ multiplex PCR, and TCRdb's table has in-frame clones only and misses some. The sample records around 150,000 clones, about 74% being singletons. Specimen: PBMCs. These receptors were collected from a man aged 40-50 years in good health and CMV-seronegative.

A single count supports this clone. The J gene is TRBJ1-5, the V gene TRBV7-2; D is perhaps TRBD1 (6 bases). There are 16 residues in the CDR3. The germline V gene encodes CDR1 SGHTA and CDR2 FQGNSA. V lost 5 bases and J lost 0, with 14 bases in between. CDR3: CASSARDTYSNQPQHF. CDR3 bases: TGTGCCAGCAGCGCCCGGGACACGTATAGCAATCAGCCCCAGCATTTT.

This clone was counted a single time. V usage is TRBV6-6 and J usage is TRBJ1-4; no definite D call. This CDR3 region has 15 residues. Trimming stripped 2 bases from V and 8 bases from J, with 15 bases between. CDR1 is MNHNY, CDR2 SVGAGI, per germline (reference sequence). DNA of the CDR3: TGTGCCAGCAGTTACCGGGGAATTGAGGTCGAAAAACTGTTTTTT. Protein product: CASSYRGIEVEKLFF.

This chain joins TRBV11-2 and TRBJ2-7, with D uncertain. The CDR3 sequence is 11 residues long. Germline CDR1 and CDR2: SGHAT and FQNNGV. Trimming stripped 5 bases from V and 6 bases from J, with 8 bases between. The DNA for the CDR3 is TGTGCCAGCAGCCCCGGCGGCGAGCAGTACTTC. Amino acid sequence: CASSPGGEQYF. Full variable domain (rest looked up from reference TRBV11-2 and TRBJ2-7): EAGVAQSPRYKIIEKRQSVAFWCNPISGHATLYWYQQILGQGPKLLIQFQNNGVVDDSQLPKDRFSAERLKGVDSTLKIQPAKLEDSAVYLCASSPGGEQYFGPGTRLTVT.

The rearrangement links TRBV7-7 to TRBJ2-5; maybe TRBD1 (5 bases). The CDR3 is 15 residues long. Germline CDR1 is SSHAT and CDR2 is FNYEAQ (reference sequence). The ends were cut back, 6 bases at V and 0 bases at J, with 14 bases in the middle. For the CDR3, the DNA is TGTGCCAGCAGTTTCGACAGTACCGACCAAGAGACCCAGTACTTC. Encoded protein: CASSFDSTDQETQYF.

This rearrangement joins TRBV18 to TRBJ1-1; the match to TRBD1 covers 7 bases. Germline CDR1 KGHSH, CDR2 LQKENI. This CDR3 is 14 amino acids long. V gave up 6 bases and J gave up 1 base; unmatched junction bases: 5. In DNA, the CDR3 is TGTGCCAGCTCCTGGACAGGAACGAACACTGAAGCTTTCTTT. It is translated as CASSWTGTNTEAFF.

V usage is TRBV9 and J usage is TRBJ2-7; possible D gene TRBD1, 5 bases. The CDR3 is made up of 13 amino acids. V shed 0 bases and J shed 5 bases, with 9 bases lying between them. Germline V gene lookup returns CDR1 SGDLS and CDR2 YYNGEE. The CDR3 region has the DNA TGTGCCAGCAGCGTAGGCCCCAGGGACGAGCAGTACTTC. Residues: CASSVGPRDEQYF.

V usage is TRBV6-1 and J usage is TRBJ2-5, with D maybe TRBD2 (6 bases). The CDR3 runs 14 residues. V was cut by 8 bases and J by 1 base, with 14 bases left in between. Germline V CDR1 and CDR2: MNHNS, SASEGT. CDR3 protein: CASGGAGSQETQYF. The CDR3 DNA follows: TGTGCCAGCGGCGGGGCAGGGTCCCAAGAGACCCAGTACTTC.

The chain couples TRBV7-2 to TRBJ2-7; D unclear. The CDR3 has 14 residues. V was trimmed by 3 bases and J by 2 bases, leaving 11 bases between them. From germline, CDR1 is SGHTA and CDR2 FQGNSA. CDR3 region: CASSFRSPAYEQYF. In nucleotides, the CDR3 is TGTGCCAGCAGCTTTAGGAGTCCCGCCTACGAGCAGTACTTC. Full variable domain (rest looked up from reference TRBV7-2 and TRBJ2-7): GAGVSQSPSNKVTEKGKDVELRCDPISGHTALYWYRQSLGQGLEFLIYFQGNSAPDKSGLPSDRFSAERTGGSVSTLTIQRTQQEDSAVYLCASSFRSPAYEQYFGPGTRLTVT.

The chain is built from TRBV5-4 and TRBJ1-4; D uncertain. V dropped 4 bases and J dropped 6 bases, with 10 bases sitting between them. Germline CDR1 is SGHNT and CDR2 is YYREEE (reference sequence). The CDR3 loop spans 13 amino acids. The CDR3 nucleotides are TGTGCCAGCAGCCCGAGCGGTTATGAAAAACTGTTTTTT. Translation: CASSPSGYEKLFF. The full variable domain, in which reference TRBV5-4 and TRBJ1-4 provide the parts outside the CDR3, is ETGVTQSPTHLIKTRGQQVTLRCSSQSGHNTVSWYQQALGQGPQFIFQYYREEENGRGNFPPRFSGLQFPNYSSELNVNALELDDSALYLCASSPSGYEKLFFGSGTQLSVL.

V is TRBV5-1 and J is TRBJ2-2; 7 nucleotides align to TRBD2. Germline lookup yields CDR1 SGHRS and CDR2 YFSETQ. V shed 0 bases, J shed 2 bases, and the junction held 1 base outside the gene matches. The CDR3 runs to 15 residues. The chain's CDR3 is CASSLEGLNTGELFF. The CDR3 coding sequence is TGCGCCAGCAGCTTGGAGGGACTAAACACCGGGGAGCTGTTTTTT.

This clone was counted a single time. V is TRBV10-3 and J is TRBJ2-7; D is perhaps TRBD1 (5 bases). V dropped 8 bases and J dropped 5 bases, with 19 bases sitting between them. The CDR3 contains 14 residues. CDR1 and CDR2 from the germline V gene are ENHRY and SYGVKD. CDR3 in DNA: TGTGCCATCGGACGACAGACCCCTGCGGACGAGCAGTACTTC. Its translation: CAIGRQTPADEQYF.

This clone has only a few counts. V and J are TRBV5-6 and TRBJ1-1, with D perhaps matching TRBD1 (6 bases). V was pared by 5 bases and J by 1 base, with 9 bases between. Per germline, CDR1 SGHDT and CDR2 YYEEEE. This CDR3 contains 13 residues. The CDR3 here is CASSRTANTEAFF. The DNA for the CDR3 is TGTGCCAGCAGTCGGACAGCGAACACTGAAGCTTTCTTT. Full variable domain (outside the CDR3, taken from reference TRBV5-6 and TRBJ1-1): DAGVTQSPTHLIKTRGQQVTLRCSPKSGHDTVSWYQQALGQGPQFIFQYYEEEERQRGNFPDRFSGHQFPNYSSELNVNALLLGDSALYLCASSRTANTEAFFGQGTRLTVV.

The rearrangement uses TRBV7-9 and TRBJ1-4, with no clear D. Between the trimmed V and J ends, which lost 4 bases and 0 bases, there was a span of 6 bases. The CDR3 is 14 residues long. Germline loops: CDR1 SEHNR, CDR2 FQNEAQ (reference sequence). CDR3 coding DNA: TGTGCCAGCAGCTCGATAGCAACTAATGAAAAACTGTTTTTT. Amino acids: CASSSIATNEKLFF.

V usage is TRBV15 and J usage is TRBJ1-4; the D gene is possibly TRBD1 (6 bases). The CDR3 runs 13 residues. Germline-derived CDR1 and CDR2 are LNHNV and YYDKDF (reference sequence). Between the trimmed V and J ends, which lost 5 bases and 11 bases, there was a span of 15 bases. This CDR3 reads CATSDEDRQKLFF. The CDR3, as DNA: TGTGCCACCAGCGACGAGGACAGACAGAAACTGTTTTTT.

The chain links TRBV4-3 to TRBJ1-1; 7 positions match TRBD1. After removal of 2 bases from V and 5 bases from J, the junction contained 5 bases not matched to a gene. Per germline, CDR1 LGHNA and CDR2 YSLEER. CDR3 size: 14 residues. The CDR3 DNA reads as TGCGCCAGCAGCCAAATCGGGGGACAGACTGAAGCTTTCTTT. Translated: CASSQIGGQTEAFF.

The chain recombines TRBV27 with TRBJ2-6; TRBD1 matches 7 bases. The ends lost 3 bases at V and 3 bases at J; junction bases unmatched: 2. The germline V gene has CDR1 MNHEY and CDR2 SMNVEV (reference sequence). The CDR3 runs to 15 residues. CDR3 DNA sequence: TGTGCCAGCAGTTTGGCAGGGGGTGGGGCCAACGTCCTGACTTTC. Translation: CASSLAGGGANVLTF.

This clone came up once. J is TRBJ1-5 and V is TRBV6-5; a weak D match, TRBD1 (6 bases). Trimming removed 5 bases from V and 6 bases from J, with 11 bases in between. CDR3 size: 13 residues. Germline CDR1 is MNHEY and CDR2 is SVGAGI. The CDR3: CASSEGVGQPQHF. In nucleotides, the CDR3 is TGTGCCAGCAGTGAGGGGGTAGGTCAGCCCCAGCATTTT.

CDR3 sequence reads: CAISPGQGATSYNSPLHF. CDR3 DNA: TGTGCCATCAGTCCCGGACAGGGGGCTACGTCCTATAATTCACCCCTCCACTTT. V usage is TRBV10-3 and J usage is TRBJ1-6; 11 bases are shared with TRBD1. The length of the CDR3 is 18 residues. CDR1 and CDR2 from the germline V gene are ENHRY and SYGVKD. V was clipped by 5 bases and J by 1 base; unmatched bases: 7.

The chain links TRBV9 to TRBJ2-3; 8 nucleotides match TRBD2. This CDR3 has 16 residues. V shed 4 bases, J shed 0 bases, and the junction held 7 bases outside the gene matches. Germline values: CDR1 SGDLS, CDR2 YYNGEE. The chain's CDR3 is CASSPAGGRSTDTQYF. The CDR3 region has the DNA TGTGCCAGCAGCCCCGCGGGAGGCCGTAGCACAGATACGCAGTATTTT.

The chain joins TRBV5-1 to TRBJ1-1; possibly TRBD1 for D (6 bases). The CDR3 contains 14 residues. Trimming stripped 5 bases from V and 0 bases from J, with 11 bases between. CDR1 is SGHRS and CDR2 is YFSETQ in the germline V gene. CDR3 bases: TGCGCCAGCAGGGGGGCGAACATGAACACTGAAGCTTTCTTT. It specifies CASRGANMNTEAFF. The entire variable domain, with the rest obtained from reference TRBV5-1 and TRBJ1-1, is as follows: KAGVTQTPRYLIKTRGQQVTLSCSPISGHRSVSWYQQTPGQGLQFLFEYFSETQRNKGNFPGRFSGRQFSNSRSEMNVSTLELGDSALYLCASRGANMNTEAFFGQGTRLTVV.

The gene calls are TRBV5-4 and TRBJ2-1; 13 bases are shared with TRBD2. V lost 3 bases to trimming and J lost 16 bases; unmatched junction nucleotides: 7. From germline, CDR1 is SGHNT and CDR2 YYREEE (reference sequence). This CDR3 is built from 13 residues. The CDR3 region has the DNA TGTGCCAGCAGCTCGCCCGGGACTAGCGGGACCTTCTTC. This codes for CASSSPGTSGTFF.

This chain uses TRBV12-5 with TRBJ1-1; D gene unclear. Looked up from germline, CDR1 is LGHNT and CDR2 is FRNRAP. This CDR3 is 14 amino acids long. Deletions cut 3 bases from V and 1 base from J, with 9 bases between. The CDR3 here is CASGFGLTNTEAFF. The DNA for the CDR3 is TGTGCTAGTGGTTTTGGGCTGACGAACACTGAAGCTTTCTTT. Filled out from reference TRBV12-5 and TRBJ1-1, the complete variable domain reads DARVTQTPRHKVTEMGQEVTMRCQPILGHNTVFWYRQTMMQGLELLAYFRNRAPLDDSGMPKDRFSAEMPDATLATLKIQPSEPRDSAVYFCASGFGLTNTEAFFGQGTRLTVV.

The chain employs TRBV4-1 and TRBJ1-5; 7 bases are a match to TRBD1. CDR1 MGHRA and CDR2 YSYEKL come from the germline V gene. V shed 4 bases, J shed 0 bases, and the junction held 12 bases outside the gene matches. CDR3 length: 18 amino acids. CDR3 nucleotide sequence: TGCGCCAGCAGCCCTTTGGACAGGCTCAGTTATAGCAATCAGCCCCAGCATTTT. Its translation: CASSPLDRLSYSNQPQHF.

The chain couples TRBV19 to TRBJ2-7; 7 bases are shared with TRBD1. The V gene's germline CDR1 is LNHDA and CDR2 SQIVND (reference sequence). The CDR3 is 14 residues long. V trimming: 6 bases; J trimming: 3 bases; junction bases outside the gene matches: 8. The CDR3 region is CASSSRDRYYEQYF. In nucleotides, the CDR3 is TGTGCCAGTAGCAGCCGGGACAGATACTACGAGCAGTACTTC.

This sequence joins TRBV7-9 and TRBJ1-1; TRBD1 might be the D (5 bases). CDR1 and CDR2 from the germline V gene are SEHNR and FQNEAQ (reference sequence). Trimming pared 3 bases from V and 6 bases from J, leaving 14 bases between. The CDR3 sequence is 14 residues long. CDR3 sequence reads: CASSLQGLGSEAFF. The CDR3 nucleotides read TGTGCCAGCAGCTTGCAGGGTCTCGGATCTGAAGCTTTCTTT. The complete variable domain, with remaining parts taken from reference TRBV7-9 and TRBJ1-1, reads DTGVSQNPRHKITKRGQNVTFRCDPISEHNRLYWYRQTLGQGPEFLTYFQNEAQLEKSRLLSDRFSAERPKGSFSTLEIQRTEQGDSAMYLCASSLQGLGSEAFFGQGTRLTVV.

This chain connects TRBV6-6 to TRBJ2-7; the D is unclear. The CDR3 has 16 amino acids. CDR1 and CDR2 from the germline V gene are MNHNY and SVGAGI (reference sequence). The germline V and J ends were trimmed by 0 bases and 0 bases, with 12 bases remaining between them. CDR3 in amino acids: CASSYSGIPSSYEQYF. The CDR3, as DNA: TGTGCCAGCAGTTACTCAGGAATACCTAGCTCCTACGAGCAGTACTTC.

This clone was found once. The V gene is TRBV28, the J gene TRBJ2-3; 7 bases align to TRBD2. Germline CDR1 MDHEN, CDR2 SYDVKM. This CDR3 is 15 amino acids long. V lost 5 bases to trimming and J lost 0 bases; unmatched junction nucleotides: 5. The CDR3 is CASSPRAGSTDTQYF. The CDR3 nucleotides read TGTGCCAGCAGTCCTAGAGCGGGGAGCACAGATACGCAGTATTTT.

The genes are TRBV6-1 and TRBJ2-7; 8 bases fit TRBD1. The V segment lost 4 bases and the J segment 0 bases; nucleotides outside the gene matches: 2. Germline V gene lookup returns CDR1 MNHNS and CDR2 SASEGT. The CDR3 runs 14 residues. CDR3 DNA: TGTGCCAGCAGTGGGACAGGGAGCTCCTACGAGCAGTACTTC. Amino acids: CASSGTGSSYEQYF.

This rearrangement joins TRBV11-1 to TRBJ2-2; TRBD2 agrees at 7 bases. The V and J ends lost 4 bases and 5 bases, in that order; junction bases with no gene match: 4. CDR3 length equals 14 residues. The V gene's germline CDR1 is SGHAT and CDR2 FQDESV (reference sequence). In nucleotides, the CDR3 is TGTGCCAGCAGCTCGAGGACTAGAACCGGGGAGCTGTTTTTT. It codes for CASSSRTRTGELFF.

The V and J genes are TRBV10-1 and TRBJ1-3, with D perhaps TRBD1 (6 bases). V gave up 2 bases and J gave up 8 bases, with 19 bases separating them. CDR3 length: 16 amino acids. Germline values: CDR1 WNHNN, CDR2 SYGVQD (reference sequence). CDR3 sequence (DNA): TGCGCCAGCAGTGAGGGACAGTACTCCTCGACGGACACCATATATTTT. Translation: CASSEGQYSSTDTIYF.

The rearrangement joins TRBV5-1 to TRBJ2-7; TRBD1 matches at 7 bases. The CDR3 loop spans 13 amino acids. V trimming: 5 bases; J trimming: 2 bases; junction bases outside the gene matches: 4. Germline assignment: CDR1 SGHRS and CDR2 YFSETQ. This chain's CDR3 is CASREGAPYEQYF. The CDR3 DNA reads as TGCGCCAGCAGAGAGGGGGCTCCCTACGAGCAGTACTTC. The variable domain in full, completed from reference TRBV5-1 and TRBJ2-7, reads KAGVTQTPRYLIKTRGQQVTLSCSPISGHRSVSWYQQTPGQGLQFLFEYFSETQRNKGNFPGRFSGRQFSNSRSEMNVSTLELGDSALYLCASREGAPYEQYFGPGTRLTVT.

The chain is built from TRBV7-2 and TRBJ2-7; TRBD1 aligns across 10 bases. This CDR3 spans 15 amino acids. Germline assignment: CDR1 SGHTA and CDR2 FQGNSA. V trimming: 6 bases; J trimming: 0 bases; junction bases outside the gene matches: 5. The CDR3 DNA reads TGTGCCAGCAGGGCTGGACAGGGGGTCTCCTACGAGCAGTACTTC. Protein: CASRAGQGVSYEQYF.